A selection of T cell receptor beta chains follows, all from one sample in a study of radiotherapy plus CTLA-4 blockade in lung cancer. Method: immunoSEQ multiplex PCR; TCRdb's copy keeps in-frame clones and lacks some. This table has around 38,000 clones, 80% to 90% appearing once. The sequenced sample was peripheral blood, obtained from a patient treated with radiotherapy plus ipilimumab. Every receptor here comes from a human donor with non-small cell lung cancer whose response to radiotherapy plus ipilimumab could not be evaluated. Both conserved end residues are part of each CDR3. D genes are given only for firm matches. Size values are once, few and many counts, or a class for expanded clones, and some rows have none.

CASAGAGGPYNEQFF	TGTGCCAGCGCGGGGGCGGGAGGGCCTTACAATGAGCAGTTCTTC	TRBD2	.	TRBJ2-1	TRBV7-3
CASSNRIRRAGNEQFF	TGTGCCAGCAGCAACCGAATTAGGAGGGCCGGCAATGAGCAGTTCTTC	.	.	TRBJ2-1	TRBV2
CASSKDRGSSETQYF	TGTGCCAGCTCGAAAGACAGGGGTTCCTCGGAGACCCAGTACTTC	TRBD1	.	TRBJ2-5	TRBV18
CASSVQGAYEQYF	TGTGCCAGCAGCGTACAGGGGGCCTACGAGCAGTACTTC	TRBD1	.	TRBJ2-7	TRBV9
CASSEGGQLQNRLF	TGTGCCAGCAGTGAAGGGGGACAGCTACAGAACAGGCTCTTC	TRBD1	.	TRBJ1-2	TRBV6-1
CASSSNTGELFF	TGTGCCAGCAGTTCTAACACCGGGGAGCTGTTTTTT	.	.	TRBJ2-2	TRBV27
CASSQGAGDTQYF	TGTGCCAGCTCTCAGGGGGCTGGAGATACGCAGTATTTT	TRBD1	.	TRBJ2-3	TRBV18
CASSPSFGGAYEQYF	TGTGCCAGCAGCCCAAGCTTCGGGGGAGCCTACGAGCAGTACTTC	.	.	TRBJ2-7	TRBV7-9
CASSFVGGGSGNTIYF	TGTGCCAGCAGCTTCGTGGGCGGAGGCTCTGGAAACACCATATATTTT	.	.	TRBJ1-3	TRBV5-4
CASSGFGETIGEQFF	TGCGCCAGCAGCGGATTCGGGGAAACAATTGGTGAGCAGTTCTTC	.	.	TRBJ2-1	TRBV5-1
CASSSGTGLAFYEQYF	TGTGCCAGCAGTTCCGGGACGGGACTAGCTTTCTACGAGCAGTACTTC	TRBD2	.	TRBJ2-7	TRBV28
CASSLNTGGTNEKLFF	TGTGCCAGCAGCCTCAATACAGGGGGGACTAATGAAAAACTGTTTTTT	TRBD1	.	TRBJ1-4	TRBV11-2
CASSRTGFQDEQYF	TGCGCCAGCAGCCGTACAGGGTTTCAGGACGAGCAGTACTTC	.	.	TRBJ2-7	TRBV5-1
CASSNGAGTGAYEQYF	TGTGCCAGTAGTAATGGGGCCGGGACAGGGGCCTACGAGCAGTACTTC	TRBD1	.	TRBJ2-7	TRBV19
CASSVRKGTSGGWETQYF	TGTGCCAGCAGCGTCCGGAAAGGGACTAGCGGGGGCTGGGAGACCCAGTACTTC	TRBD2	.	TRBJ2-5	TRBV6-4
CASSLTGAPYEQYF	TGTGCCAGCAGCTTGACAGGGGCCCCCTACGAGCAGTACTTC	TRBD1	.	TRBJ2-7	TRBV5-6
CASSKPTGRNEQFF	TGTGCCAGCAGCAAGCCGACAGGTCGCAATGAGCAGTTCTTC	.	.	TRBJ2-1	TRBV5-4
CASSIQPGNTEAFF	TGCGCCAGCAGCATCCAACCAGGGAACACTGAAGCTTTCTTT	.	.	TRBJ1-1	TRBV5-1
CASSLWGEYEQYF	TGTGCCAGCAGTTTGTGGGGAGAATACGAGCAGTACTTC	.	.	TRBJ2-7	TRBV28
CASSQDGPVGFSPLHF	TGTGCCAGCAGCCAAGATGGGCCAGTAGGTTTTTCACCCCTCCACTTT	.	.	TRBJ1-6	TRBV4-2
CASSVDSSTSYEQYF	TGCGCCAGCAGCGTGGACAGTTCAACCTCCTACGAGCAGTACTTC	.	.	TRBJ2-7	TRBV4-3
CASSLAEGLWEQYF	TGTGCCAGCAGCTTAGCGGAGGGCCTTTGGGAGCAGTACTTC	.	.	TRBJ2-7	TRBV7-2
CASGLWGQGHNEQFF	TGTGCTAGTGGTTTGTGGGGACAGGGCCACAATGAGCAGTTCTTC	TRBD1	.	TRBJ2-1	TRBV12-5
CASSGGTDTQYF	TGTGCCTCTAGCGGGGGCACAGATACGCAGTATTTT	TRBD2	.	TRBJ2-3	TRBV10-3
CASGGDSNYGYTF	TGCGCCAGCGGGGGGGACTCGAACTATGGCTACACCTTC	.	.	TRBJ1-2	TRBV10-2
CASSFGEQYF	TGTGCCAGCAGTTTCGGCGAGCAGTACTTC	.	few	TRBJ2-7	TRBV6-5
CASSQRLAGELGTGELFF	TGCGCCAGCAGCCAAAGACTAGCGGGGGAGTTAGGCACCGGGGAGCTGTTTTTT	TRBD2	.	TRBJ2-2	TRBV4-3
CASTSRRGGTDTQYF	TGTGCCAGCACCTCTAGGAGGGGTGGAACAGATACGCAGTATTTT	.	.	TRBJ2-3	TRBV5-4
CASSPLAGGQETQYF	TGTGCCAGCTCACCGCTAGCGGGGGGGCAAGAGACCCAGTACTTC	TRBD2	.	TRBJ2-5	TRBV18
CASSPHRRTPREYF	TGTGCCAGCAGTCCTCACCGCAGGACGCCCAGGGAGTACTTC	.	once	TRBJ2-7	TRBV28
CASSEQGGNTIYF	TGTGCCAGCAGCGAACAGGGGGGAAACACCATATATTTT	TRBD1	.	TRBJ1-3	TRBV9
CASSLLGGGGQETQYF	TGCGCCAGCAGCCTCCTAGGCGGGGGGGGACAAGAGACCCAGTACTTC	TRBD2	.	TRBJ2-5	TRBV4-3
CASSPQGAATNEKLFF	TGTGCCAGCTCACCGCAGGGGGCCGCAACTAATGAAAAACTGTTTTTT	TRBD1	.	TRBJ1-4	TRBV18
CASRTGQGARGNTGELFF	TGTGCCAGCAGAACGGGACAGGGGGCGCGAGGGAACACCGGGGAGCTGTTTTTT	TRBD1	.	TRBJ2-2	TRBV7-9
CASSPSGDYNEQFF	TGTGCCAGCAGTCCTAGCGGAGACTACAATGAGCAGTTCTTC	TRBD2	.	TRBJ2-1	TRBV6-5
CASSYGGSNYEQYF	TGTGCCAGCAGTTACGGGGGGAGTAACTACGAGCAGTACTTC	.	.	TRBJ2-7	TRBV6-6
CASGRDTGTGELFF	TGCGCCAGCGGCCGGGACACCGGCACCGGGGAGCTGTTTTTT	.	.	TRBJ2-2	TRBV5-1
CAWRRLRGFYEQYF	TGTGCCTGGAGGAGGCTGAGAGGGTTCTACGAGCAGTACTTC	.	.	TRBJ2-7	TRBV30
CAISVPTSYNEQFF	TGTGCCATCAGTGTTCCTACCTCCTACAATGAGCAGTTCTTC	.	.	TRBJ2-1	TRBV10-3
CATSRDRAGGGDNEQFF	TGTGCCACCAGCAGAGATAGGGCGGGAGGGGGCGACAATGAGCAGTTCTTC	TRBD2	.	TRBJ2-1	TRBV15
CSVSRGGGTGELFF	TGCAGCGTTAGTCGAGGGGGCGGGACCGGGGAGCTGTTTTTT	TRBD1	.	TRBJ2-2	TRBV29-1
CASSQAFTGGDYGYTF	TGTGCCAGCAGCCAAGCGTTTACGGGGGGAGACTATGGCTACACCTTC	.	.	TRBJ1-2	TRBV4-2
CASSLTQGYYEQYF	TGTGCCAGCAGCCTGACCCAGGGATACTACGAGCAGTACTTC	.	few	TRBJ2-7	TRBV6-8
CASRLGPWCEKLFF	TGTGCAAGTCGCTTAGGGCCATGGTGTGAAAAACTGTTTTTT	.	.	TRBJ1-4	TRBV12-2